The 18 T cell receptor beta chains listed next were all sequenced from one sample in a study of blood T cell repertoires in COVID-19. Assay: immunoSEQ multiplex PCR; the TCRdb copy retains only in-frame clones and omits some. The table lists approximately 460,000 clones, 85% to 90% of them singletons. The sequenced material came from peripheral blood. All receptors derive from a young man with COVID-19, enrolled during active disease.

J is TRBJ2-7 and V is TRBV9; 9 nucleotides match TRBD1. In germline, CDR1 is SGDLS, CDR2 YYNGEE. V was clipped by 0 bases and J by 7 bases; unmatched bases: 8. This CDR3 spans 15 amino acids. CDR3 DNA sequence: TGTGCCAGCAGCGTAGTTTGGGGACAGGGAGAAGAGCAGTACTTC. As protein: CASSVVWGQGEEQYF.

The chain recombines TRBV5-1 with TRBJ2-3; the D gene is possibly TRBD2 (6 bases). Germline V gene lookup returns CDR1 SGHRS and CDR2 YFSETQ. V lost 5 bases to trimming and J lost 4 bases, with 14 bases between them. This CDR3 is built from 14 residues. The CDR3 nucleotides are TGCGCCAGCAGAAGCCCATGGGGGGCAGATACGCAGTATTTT. This encodes CASRSPWGADTQYF.

This chain joins TRBV6-5 and TRBJ1-6, with a tentative D call TRBD1 (6 bases). Germline loops: CDR1 MNHEY, CDR2 SVGAGI. The CDR3 runs 14 residues. Trimming removed 4 bases from V and 6 bases from J, with 10 bases in between. The DNA for the CDR3 is TGTGCCAGCAGTTTGGGGGCTTTTAATTCACCCCTCCACTTT. It specifies CASSLGAFNSPLHF.

The DNA of the CDR3 is TGTGCCAGTAGTAGGTGGACAGAGAACACTGAAGCTTTCTTT. Encoded protein: CASSRWTENTEAFF. The chain couples TRBV19 to TRBJ1-1; a weak D match, TRBD1 (6 bases). The length of the CDR3 is 14 residues. Germline V CDR1 and CDR2: LNHDA, SQIVND (reference sequence). Trimming removed 4 bases from V and 1 base from J, with 10 bases in between.

V is TRBV18 and J is TRBJ2-3, with 11 bases that match TRBD2. The CDR3 length is 15 residues. J gave up 2 bases and V 6 bases, and 4 bases lay outside the gene matches. Germline loops: CDR1 KGHSH, CDR2 LQKENI. The CDR3 nucleotides read TGTGCCAGCTCCGCACTAGCGGGAGACACAGATACGCAGTATTTT. Its protein is CASSALAGDTDTQYF.

The chain joins TRBV28 to TRBJ1-1; possibly TRBD1 for D (6 bases). The CDR3 totals 12 residues. Germline CDR1 MDHEN, CDR2 SYDVKM. Deletions cut 6 bases from V and 5 bases from J, with 10 bases between. The CDR3 DNA sequence: TGTGCCAGCAGCGGGGGGCGAACTGAAGCTTTCTTT. Protein: CASSGGRTEAFF.

V gene TRBV11-3 combines with J gene TRBJ1-1; tentative D call: TRBD1 (5 bases). The germline V gene encodes CDR1 SGHNT and CDR2 YENEEA. V was clipped by 1 base and J by 5 bases, with 11 bases between them. The CDR3 covers 14 residues. CDR3 amino acids: CASSLGEGRTEAFF. The CDR3, as DNA: TGTGCCAGCAGCTTAGGGGAGGGGCGGACTGAAGCTTTCTTT.

The J gene is TRBJ2-1, the V gene TRBV7-6; TRBD2 aligns across 13 bases. Germline V CDR1 and CDR2: SGHVS, FNYEAQ. CDR3 size: 16 residues. V dropped 4 bases and J dropped 8; count of bases not matched to a gene: 8. This CDR3 reads CASSSKLAGGQYEQFF. In DNA form, the CDR3 reads TGTGCCAGCAGCTCCAAACTAGCGGGGGGGCAATATGAGCAGTTCTTC.

The chain links TRBV4-1 to TRBJ2-7, with D perhaps TRBD2 (6 bases). The CDR3 is 14 residues long. Germline lookup yields CDR1 MGHRA and CDR2 YSYEKL. The germline V and J ends were trimmed by 1 base and 4 bases, with 11 bases remaining between them. Here the CDR3 reads CASSQVPREYEQYF. DNA for the CDR3: TGCGCCAGCAGCCAAGTACCCCGGGAGTACGAGCAGTACTTC.

V gene TRBV3-1 (or the pseudogene TRBV3-2) combines with J gene TRBJ2-5, with 8 bases identical to TRBD2. The germline V gene encodes CDR1 LGHDT and CDR2 YNNKEL (reference sequence). Germline trimming cut 3 bases from V and 4 bases from J; bases unmatched to any gene: 4. The CDR3 totals 14 residues. This CDR3 is CASSQSAGVETQYF. The CDR3 DNA reads TGTGCCAGCAGCCAGTCAGCGGGGGTAGAGACCCAGTACTTC.

The chain couples TRBV29-1 to TRBJ1-1, with D hard to call. CDR1 SQVTM and CDR2 ANQGSEA come from the germline V gene. The CDR3 sequence is 12 residues long. The germline V and J ends were trimmed by 7 bases and 3 bases, with 12 bases remaining between them. The DNA of the CDR3 is TGCAGCGGGAACGGGGTCGACACTGAAGCTTTCTTT. Its translation: CSGNGVDTEAFF.

This chain links TRBV5-8 with TRBJ1-5, with 7 nucleotides matching TRBD1. This CDR3 contains 14 residues. Germline assignment: CDR1 SGHTS and CDR2 YDEGEE. The trim removed 5 bases at V and 1 base at J, leaving 3 bases unmatched. The CDR3 here is CASRGQASNQPQHF. CDR3 DNA: TGTGCCAGCAGAGGACAGGCGAGCAATCAGCCCCAGCATTTT.

The rearrangement joins TRBV11-2 to TRBJ2-5; TRBD1 is a possible D gene (5 bases). Germline CDR1 SGHAT, CDR2 FQNNGV. Trimming shortened V by 4 bases and J by 7 bases, and 13 bases separated the two germline ends. This CDR3 region has 13 residues. The CDR3 spells CASSSTLTGTQYF. The CDR3 DNA is TGTGCCAGCAGCTCCACCCTTACAGGGACCCAGTACTTC.

Worth noting for this clone: Within the sample, other DNA sequences also encode this same CDR3. The chain links TRBV4-2 to TRBJ2-7; no firm D call. CDR3 length equals 14 residues. Deletions cut 0 bases from V and 1 base from J, with 7 bases between. Germline CDR1 and CDR2: LGHNA and YNFKEQ. CDR3 sequence: CASSQDPGSYEQYF. The CDR3 DNA follows: TGTGCCAGCAGCCAAGATCCAGGATCCTACGAGCAGTACTTC.

Turning to this clone: The same CDR3 can be traced to other DNA sequences in this sample. DNA of the CDR3: TGTGCCAGCAGCTTAGGGGGCCTTAATTCACCCCTCCACTTT. It specifies CASSLGGLNSPLHF. The chain couples TRBV7-9 to TRBJ1-6; D perhaps matches TRBD1 (5 bases). CDR3 length: 14 amino acids. V was pared by 1 base and J by 6 bases, with 7 bases between. Germline V lookup: CDR1 SEHNR, CDR2 FQNEAQ (reference sequence).

This chain connects TRBV23-1 to TRBJ2-3, with 9 bases aligning to TRBD1. TRBV23-1 is filed as an ORF, its function uncertain. V gave up 7 bases and J gave up 3 bases; unmatched junction bases: 5. This CDR3 comprises 14 residues. The CDR3 DNA reads as TGCGCCAGCATATGGACAGGGGCTACAGATACGCAGTATTTT. It yields the protein CASIWTGATDTQYF.

The gene calls are TRBV24-1 and TRBJ2-2; TRBD1 might be the D (6 bases). Trimming took 4 bases from V and 5 from J, leaving 13 bases between them. Germline CDR1 and CDR2: KGHDR and SFDVKD. The CDR3 covers 15 residues. The CDR3 spells CATSDTGTPTGELFF. CDR3 DNA sequence: TGTGCCACCAGTGACACCGGGACACCTACCGGGGAGCTGTTTTTT.

This chain links TRBV13 with TRBJ2-3, with D possibly being TRBD2 (5 bases). V was trimmed by 5 bases and J by 6 bases, leaving 15 bases between them. The germline V gene has CDR1 PRHDT and CDR2 FYEKMQ (reference sequence). CDR3 length: 14 residues. The chain's CDR3 is CASSPRRVPDTQYF. CDR3 in DNA: TGTGCCAGCAGCCCCCGGCGGGTCCCCGATACGCAGTATTTT.